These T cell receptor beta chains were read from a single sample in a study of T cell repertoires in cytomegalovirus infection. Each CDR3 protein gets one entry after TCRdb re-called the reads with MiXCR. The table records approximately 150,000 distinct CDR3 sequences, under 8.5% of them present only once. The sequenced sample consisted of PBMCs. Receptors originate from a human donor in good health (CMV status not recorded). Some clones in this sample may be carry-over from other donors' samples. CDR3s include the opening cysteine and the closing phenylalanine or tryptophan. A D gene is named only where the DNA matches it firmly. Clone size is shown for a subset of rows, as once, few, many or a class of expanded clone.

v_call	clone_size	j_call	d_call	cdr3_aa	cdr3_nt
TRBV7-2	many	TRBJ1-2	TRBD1	CASSNLYRDRGKGYTF	TGTGCCAGCAGCAACCTATACCGGGACAGGGGGAAGGGCTACACCTTC
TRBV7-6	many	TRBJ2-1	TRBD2	CASSIRLADGEQFF	TGTGCCAGCAGCATCAGACTAGCAGATGGTGAGCAGTTCTTC
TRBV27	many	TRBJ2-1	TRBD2	CASSPQRGSNNEQFF	TGTGCCAGCAGTCCCCAGCGGGGATCGAACAATGAGCAGTTCTTC
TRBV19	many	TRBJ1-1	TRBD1	CASSLLTGGLNTEAFF	TGTGCCAGTAGCCTTCTGACAGGGGGTTTGAACACTGAAGCTTTCTTT
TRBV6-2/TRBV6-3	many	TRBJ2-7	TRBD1	CASSSTAGTGAYEQYF	TGTGCCAGCAGTTCTACGGCCGGGACAGGGGCTTACGAGCAGTACTTC
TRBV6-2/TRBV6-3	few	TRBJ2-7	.	CASRGLEGTYEQYF	TGTGCCAGCCGCGGGCTAGAAGGGACCTACGAGCAGTACTTC
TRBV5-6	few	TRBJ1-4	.	CASSLQGPNEKLFF	TGTGCCAGCAGCTTACAGGGACCTAATGAAAAACTGTTTTTT
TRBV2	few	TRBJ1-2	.	CASSEVGASYGYTF	TGTGCCAGCAGTGAAGTAGGGGCCAGCTATGGCTACACCTTC
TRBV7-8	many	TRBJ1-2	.	CASSLWKTGLKRVYGYTF	TGTGCCAGCAGCTTATGGAAGACAGGCCTAAAACGGGTCTATGGCTACACCTTC
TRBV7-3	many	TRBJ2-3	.	CASSPERSADTQYF	TGTGCCAGCAGTCCGGAGCGGTCGGCAGATACGCAGTATTTT
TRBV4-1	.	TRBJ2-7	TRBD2	CASSQGGLAGSSYEQYF	TGCGCCAGCAGCCAGGGGGGACTAGCGGGGAGCTCCTACGAGCAGTACTTC
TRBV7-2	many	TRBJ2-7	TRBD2	CASSLGTSGGYEQYF	TGTGCCAGCAGCTTAGGGACTAGCGGGGGGTACGAGCAGTACTTC
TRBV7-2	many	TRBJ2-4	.	CASSLQGSNPIQYF	TGTGCCAGCAGCCTGCAGGGGTCTAACCCGATTCAGTACTTC
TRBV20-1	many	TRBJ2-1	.	CSARHLQGREQFF	TGCAGTGCTAGACACCTACAGGGACGTGAGCAGTTCTTC
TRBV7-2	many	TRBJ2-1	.	CASSRVGGRGGNEQFF	TGTGCCAGCAGCCGTGTGGGGGGACGGGGTGGGAATGAGCAGTTCTTC
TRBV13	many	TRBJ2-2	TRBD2	CASSEWTRLGELFF	TGTGCCAGCAGCGAATGGACTAGACTTGGGGAGCTGTTTTTT
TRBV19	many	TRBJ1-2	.	CASSSDRQGWSGYTF	TGTGCCAGTAGTAGCGACCGCCAGGGCTGGAGCGGCTACACCTTC
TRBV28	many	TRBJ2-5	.	CASLSPGASMETQYF	TGTGCCAGCCTCTCCCCAGGGGCGAGTATGGAGACCCAGTACTTC
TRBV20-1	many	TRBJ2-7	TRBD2	CSARYGGALEQYF	TGCAGTGCTAGATACGGGGGGGCCTTAGAGCAGTACTTC
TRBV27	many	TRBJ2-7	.	CASRLQGLTYEQYF	TGTGCCAGCAGATTGCAGGGTCTTACCTACGAGCAGTACTTC
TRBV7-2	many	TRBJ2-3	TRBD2	CASSSQLAGGKVAQYF	TGTGCCAGCAGCTCCCAACTAGCGGGGGGAAAGGTGGCGCAGTATTTT
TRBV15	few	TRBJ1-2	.	CATSRGGGRISDGYTF	TGTGCCACCAGCAGAGGAGGCGGACGGATATCGGATGGCTACACCTTC
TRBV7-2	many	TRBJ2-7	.	CASSSRPGAYEQYF	TGTGCCAGCAGCTCCCGGCCCGGAGCCTACGAGCAGTACTTC
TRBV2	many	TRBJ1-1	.	CASGRLEGAEAFF	TGTGCCAGCGGACGACTGGAGGGGGCTGAAGCTTTCTTT
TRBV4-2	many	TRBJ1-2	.	CASMGEALGYTF	TGTGCCAGCATGGGGGAAGCCTTGGGCTACACCTTC
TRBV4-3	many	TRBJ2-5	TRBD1	CASSTGTGSLQETQYF	TGCGCCAGCAGCACGGGGACAGGCAGTTTACAAGAGACCCAGTACTTC
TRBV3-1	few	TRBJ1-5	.	CASSQEKGRQHF	TGTGCCAGCAGCCAAGAGAAAGGGCGCCAGCATTTT
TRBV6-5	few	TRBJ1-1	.	CASSSGPSYAAFF	TGTGCCAGCAGTTCTGGGCCCAGCTATGCCGCTTTCTTT
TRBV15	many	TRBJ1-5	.	CATSRDGQTDQPQHF	TGTGCCACCAGCAGAGATGGGCAGACAGATCAGCCCCAGCATTTT
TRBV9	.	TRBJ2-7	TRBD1	CASSKGQGAYEQYF	TGTGCCAGCAGCAAAGGACAGGGGGCCTACGAGCAGTACTTC
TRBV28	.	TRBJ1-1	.	CASSLVGATEAFF	TGTGCCAGCAGTTTAGTGGGGGCCACTGAAGCTTTCTTT
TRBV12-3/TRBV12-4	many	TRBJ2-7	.	CASSLRPRVGGEQYF	TGTGCCAGCAGTTTACGGCCGAGGGTAGGGGGCGAGCAGTACTTC
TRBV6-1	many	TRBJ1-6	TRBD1	CASRGQGNSPLHF	TGTGCCAGCAGGGGACAGGGAAATTCACCCCTCCACTTT
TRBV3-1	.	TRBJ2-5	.	CASSQEPGTQYF	TGTGCCAGCAGCCAGGAACCCGGGACTCAGTACTTC
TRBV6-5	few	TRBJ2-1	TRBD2	CASSRGLAWNEQFF	TGTGCCAGCAGCCGGGGACTAGCGTGGAATGAGCAGTTCTTC
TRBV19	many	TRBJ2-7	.	CASSNQLGGYEQYF	TGTGCCAGTAGTAATCAGCTAGGTGGCTACGAGCAGTACTTC
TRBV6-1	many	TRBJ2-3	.	CASSTLGPFTDTQYF	TGTGCCAGCAGTACCCTTGGACCATTCACAGATACGCAGTATTTT
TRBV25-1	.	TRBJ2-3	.	CASSEAEPYTDTQYF	TGTGCCAGCAGTGAGGCGGAACCTTACACAGATACGCAGTATTTT
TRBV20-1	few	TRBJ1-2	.	CSTGAYYGYTF	TGCAGCACCGGGGCCTACTATGGCTACACCTTC
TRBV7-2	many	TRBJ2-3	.	CASSLTVRQWAQYF	TGTGCCAGCAGCTTAACAGTTAGGCAGTGGGCGCAGTATTTT
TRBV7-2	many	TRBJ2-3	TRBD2	CASSLNPSGGAVDTQYF	TGTGCCAGCAGCTTAAATCCCAGCGGGGGGGCTGTAGATACGCAGTATTTT
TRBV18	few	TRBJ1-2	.	CASSPNPRAVNYGYTF	TGTGCCAGCTCACCGAATCCGCGGGCCGTTAACTATGGCTACACCTTC
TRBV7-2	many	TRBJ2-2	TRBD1	CASRPDRGNTGELFF	TGTGCCAGCAGACCGGACAGGGGGAACACCGGGGAGCTGTTTTTT
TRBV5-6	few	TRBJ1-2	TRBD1	CASSQRTGDPANYGYTF	TGTGCCAGCAGCCAAAGGACAGGGGACCCCGCTAACTATGGCTACACCTTC
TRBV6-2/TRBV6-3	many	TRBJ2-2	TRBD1	CASSYAAFGTARELFF	TGTGCCAGCAGTTACGCTGCCTTCGGGACAGCCCGGGAGCTGTTTTTT
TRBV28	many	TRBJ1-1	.	CASSLGTGSGEAFF	TGTGCCAGCAGTCTAGGGACCGGGAGTGGTGAAGCTTTCTTT